This is a list of T cell receptor beta chains from one sample in a study of shared clonotypes between healthy human individuals. Measured with immunoSEQ multiplex PCR; TCRdb has only the in-frame clones, and not every one. Found here are approximately 2.5 million clones, around 90% of them singletons; the top ten hold 0.14%. Material for sequencing was naive CD4+ T cells sorted from blood. The receptors stem from a man younger than 30 in good health. CDR3s include the opening cysteine and the closing phenylalanine or tryptophan. The D gene is left open where the match is weak. Only some rows state a clone size, as once, few, many or a class for expanded clones.

D gene,J gene,clone size,V gene,CDR3 protein,CDR3 DNA
TRBD2,TRBJ2-7,NA,TRBV5-5,CASSLGGLAGTYEQYF,TGTGCCAGCAGCTTGGGCGGACTAGCGGGGACGTACGAGCAGTACTTC
TRBD1,TRBJ2-5,once,TRBV10-3,CAIQGAGETQYF,TGTGCCATCCAGGGGGCCGGGGAGACCCAGTACTTC
TRBD1,TRBJ1-2,once,TRBV19,CASSDGRGDYGYTF,TGTGCCAGTAGTGACGGCAGGGGGGACTATGGCTACACCTTC
NA,TRBJ1-2,NA,TRBV4-1,CASSQVVPRDTVNYGYTF,TGCGCCAGCAGCCAAGTCGTTCCTCGGGACACTGTGAACTATGGCTACACCTTC
NA,TRBJ2-3,NA,TRBV11-2,CASSLITKSSTDTQYF,TGTGCCAGCAGCTTAATAACTAAATCTAGCACAGATACGCAGTATTTT
TRBD2,TRBJ2-3,once,TRBV2,CASRQTSGSTNTQYF,TGTGCCAGCAGGCAGACTAGCGGGAGTACGAATACGCAGTATTTT
TRBD1,TRBJ2-7,once,TRBV5-3,CARNLKGDSLLYEQYF,TGTGCCAGAAACCTAAAGGGGGACAGCTTACTCTACGAGCAGTACTTC
NA,TRBJ1-4,NA,TRBV28,CASSFQTEKLFF,TGTGCCAGCAGTTTCCAGACCGAAAAACTGTTTTTT
NA,TRBJ2-7,NA,TRBV6-1,CASSEVAGGYYEQYF,TGTGCCAGCAGTGAAGTGGCAGGGGGGTACTACGAGCAGTACTTC
NA,TRBJ2-5,once,TRBV9,CASSVGGPGGETQYF,TGTGCCAGCAGCGTAGGAGGTCCAGGGGGGGAGACCCAGTACTTC
TRBD1,TRBJ1-2,NA,TRBV19,CASADRVNYGYTF,TGTGCCAGTGCGGACAGGGTGAACTATGGCTACACCTTC
NA,TRBJ2-1,NA,TRBV5-6,CASSRRVNEQFF,TGTGCCAGCAGCAGGAGGGTTAATGAGCAGTTCTTC
TRBD1,TRBJ1-2,few,TRBV5-1,CASSYTGGEPYYGYTF,TGCGCCAGCAGTTACACAGGGGGCGAGCCATACTATGGCTACACCTTC
NA,TRBJ1-5,NA,TRBV7-8,CASSSTGTYQPQHF,TGTGCCAGCAGCTCTACCGGGACATATCAGCCCCAGCATTTT
NA,TRBJ2-3,NA,TRBV9,CASSVTVVGTDTQYF,TGTGCCAGCAGCGTGACGGTTGTCGGCACAGATACGCAGTATTTT
TRBD1,TRBJ1-1,once,TRBV6-1,CASSEMGQGNTEAFF,TGTGCCAGCAGTGAAATGGGACAGGGGAACACTGAAGCTTTCTTT
TRBD1,TRBJ2-7,NA,TRBV11-1,CASSYRDRSHEQYF,TGTGCCAGCAGCTACCGGGACAGATCCCACGAGCAGTACTTC
NA,TRBJ2-5,NA,TRBV29-1,CSVKTAPQETQYF,TGCAGCGTTAAGACAGCTCCACAAGAGACCCAGTACTTC
NA,TRBJ2-7,NA,TRBV7-8,CASSLALLASSYEQYF,TGTGCCAGCAGCTTAGCGCTACTAGCCAGTTCCTACGAGCAGTACTTC
NA,TRBJ1-4,NA,TRBV6-6,CASSFYREVTNEKLFF,TGTGCCAGCAGTTTCTACAGGGAGGTGACTAATGAAAAACTGTTTTTT
NA,TRBJ2-7,NA,TRBV21-1,CASIPRAPYEQYF,TGTGCCAGCATTCCGCGGGCCCCCTACGAGCAGTACTTC
NA,TRBJ1-1,NA,TRBV27,CASSLGGLASEAFF,TGTGCCAGCAGTTTAGGGGGGTTAGCGTCTGAAGCTTTCTTT
TRBD2,TRBJ2-5,NA,TRBV5-1,CASSFFWSSGEETQYF,TGCGCCAGCAGCTTTTTTTGGTCTAGCGGGGAAGAGACCCAGTACTTC
TRBD1,TRBJ2-1,NA,TRBV25-1,CASSVTGGRSYNEQFF,TGTGCCAGCAGCGTAACAGGGGGCAGATCCTACAATGAGCAGTTCTTC
NA,TRBJ2-5,NA,TRBV29-1,CSVVAPGPQRETQYF,TGCAGCGTTGTCGCTCCGGGACCTCAACGGGAGACCCAGTACTTC
NA,TRBJ1-2,NA,TRBV7-9,CASSRGGVYGYTF,TGTGCCAGCAGCCGAGGGGGGGTCTATGGCTACACCTTC
NA,TRBJ2-7,NA,TRBV28,CASRTDDPAQYYEQYF,TGTGCCAGCAGGACAGATGACCCAGCGCAGTACTACGAGCAGTACTTC
NA,TRBJ2-3,NA,TRBV28,CASGLFGGATDTQYF,TGTGCCAGCGGCCTGTTTGGGGGGGCTACAGATACGCAGTATTTT
TRBD1,TRBJ1-4,NA,TRBV18,CASSPDPRPTGQGATNEKLFF,TGTGCCAGCTCGCCAGACCCCAGGCCCACCGGACAGGGGGCAACTAATGAAAAACTGTTTTTT
TRBD1,TRBJ2-6,NA,TRBV27,CASSLDRTGVTGANVLTF,TGTGCCAGCAGTCTAGACCGGACAGGGGTTACTGGGGCCAACGTCCTGACTTTC
TRBD1,TRBJ2-1,NA,TRBV7-3,CASSFRGLSYNEQFF,TGTGCCAGCAGCTTCAGGGGGCTGTCCTACAATGAGCAGTTCTTC
NA,TRBJ2-3,NA,TRBV10-3,CAIAGATTDTQYF,TGTGCCATCGCGGGGGCCACCACAGATACGCAGTATTTT
NA,TRBJ1-2,NA,TRBV7-9,CASSLLQSFHGYTF,TGTGCCAGCAGCTTACTCCAGTCCTTCCATGGCTACACCTTC
NA,TRBJ1-4,NA,TRBV10-3,CATRGGPDEKLFF,TGTGCCACAAGAGGGGGGCCAGATGAAAAACTGTTTTTT
NA,TRBJ2-2,NA,TRBV4-2,CASSQDLSANTGELFF,TGTGCCAGCAGCCAAGATTTAAGCGCGAACACCGGGGAGCTGTTTTTT
NA,TRBJ1-3,NA,TRBV5-1,CASSLDASGAGNTIYF,TGCGCCAGCAGCTTGGATGCGTCGGGGGCTGGAAACACCATATATTTT
TRBD2,TRBJ2-5,NA,TRBV7-3,CASSPKAGGPGTTQYF,TGTGCCAGCAGCCCAAAAGCGGGGGGGCCCGGGACGACCCAGTACTTC
NA,TRBJ2-7,NA,TRBV5-5,CASSFETRGGYF,TGTGCCAGCAGCTTTGAGACTCGGGGAGGGTACTTC
NA,TRBJ1-6,NA,TRBV27,CASSFGGSDSPLHF,TGTGCCAGCAGTTTCGGGGGTTCTGATTCACCCCTCCACTTT
TRBD2,TRBJ2-3,NA,TRBV4-1,CASSRTSGGLGDTDTQYF,TGCGCCAGCAGCCGGACTAGCGGGGGGCTTGGGGACACAGATACGCAGTATTTT
NA,TRBJ1-5,NA,TRBV18,CASSPGSGVTQPQHF,TGTGCCAGCTCCCCCGGATCAGGGGTAACTCAGCCCCAGCATTTT
NA,TRBJ1-5,NA,TRBV6-1,CASSLRSNQPQHF,TGTGCCAGCAGTCTGCGGAGCAATCAGCCCCAGCATTTT
NA,TRBJ2-7,NA,TRBV6-5,CASRGARATSEQYF,TGTGCCAGCAGGGGGGCCAGGGCGACTTCCGAGCAGTACTTC
NA,TRBJ1-1,NA,TRBV29-1,CSVSGTLNTEAFF,TGCAGCGTTTCCGGGACATTGAACACTGAAGCTTTCTTT
TRBD2,TRBJ2-1,NA,TRBV2,CASRVAGGPNNEQFF,TGTGCCAGCAGAGTAGCGGGAGGGCCAAACAATGAGCAGTTCTTC
NA,TRBJ1-4,few,TRBV10-1,CASSDVGQREKLFF,TGCGCCAGCAGTGATGTAGGACAGCGGGAAAAACTGTTTTTT
TRBD2,TRBJ2-5,NA,TRBV9,CASSIGTSYETQYF,TGTGCCAGCAGCATAGGGACTAGTTACGAGACCCAGTACTTC
NA,TRBJ2-7,NA,TRBV4-3,CASSQEGDLKFYEQYF,TGCGCCAGCAGCCAGGAGGGGGACCTGAAATTCTACGAGCAGTACTTC
TRBD1,TRBJ2-7,NA,TRBV27,CASSGFRGRGGEQYF,TGTGCCAGCAGTGGTTTCAGGGGGCGTGGGGGCGAGCAGTACTTC
NA,TRBJ1-2,NA,TRBV7-9,CASSLQPNGYTF,TGTGCCAGCAGCTTACAACCAAATGGCTACACCTTC
NA,TRBJ1-4,once,TRBV11-2,CASSLTGQGNEKLFF,TGTGCCAGCAGCTTAACAGGTCAGGGGAATGAAAAACTGTTTTTT
TRBD1,TRBJ2-3,NA,TRBV2,CASSEEGANWEDTQYF,TGTGCCAGCAGTGAAGAGGGGGCGAACTGGGAAGATACGCAGTATTTT
NA,TRBJ1-6,few,TRBV4-1,CASSHIDRRGNSPLHF,TGCGCCAGCAGCCACATAGACAGGCGGGGAAATTCACCCCTCCACTTT
TRBD2,TRBJ2-6,NA,TRBV6-5,CATREVPGANVLTF,TGTGCCACCCGGGAGGTTCCTGGGGCCAACGTCCTGACTTTC
NA,TRBJ2-3,NA,TRBV7-9,CASSLARGRRGTDTQYF,TGTGCCAGCAGCTTAGCGCGCGGGCGGAGGGGCACAGATACGCAGTATTTT